The table lists the clone carrying this T cell receptor beta chain with a few counts. Its antigen remains unknown. This may arise from a read error, as a much more abundant clone is one base away. The authors ran a second PCR of about 7 to 11 cycles using a sample-barcoded 5' primer and a J-beta primer mix. TCRdb reprocessed the 5' RACE reads with MiXCR, giving one entry per CDR3 protein. The sample comprises 1.2 million to 1.5 million distinct CDR3 sequences, around 42% of which are singletons, and under 8% rests with the top ten. The data belong to a study of blood T cells in healthy people across ages. Study-level points and caveats: In older individuals, TCR beta diversity per million T cells was lower, falling roughly linearly with age.

CDR3 length equals 13 residues. The germline V gene encodes CDR1 PRHDT and CDR2 FYEKMQ (reference sequence). V gave up 2 bases and J gave up 13 bases; unmatched junction bases: 7. The clonotype originates from a woman aged 18-35 years in good health. The sequencing input was blood. The chain links TRBV13 to TRBJ2-1, with TRBD1 matching 8 bases. CDR3 loop: CASSLPQGVAQFF. DNA of the CDR3: TGTGCCAGCAGCTTACCACAGGGGGTAGCCCAGTTCTTC.